This is a list of T cell receptor beta chains from one sample in a study of blood T cells in healthy people across ages. Each CDR3 protein is one row after TCRdb ran MiXCR on the 5' RACE reads. Among 600,000 to 850,000 distinct CDR3 sequences listed, 35% to 45% were seen once. The source material was blood. These receptors were taken from a woman aged 60-70 years in good health. Both conserved end residues are part of each CDR3. D genes are given only for firm matches. Size values are once, few and many counts, or a class for expanded clones, and some rows have none.

j_call: TRBJ2-3
v_call: TRBV5-1
clone_size: many
d_call: -
cdr3_aa: CASSLAAETDTQYF
cdr3_nt: TGCGCCAGCAGCTTGGCAGCGGAAACAGATACGCAGTATTTT

j_call: TRBJ2-5
v_call: TRBV28
clone_size: -
d_call: -
cdr3_aa: CASSLSDRHEQYF
cdr3_nt: TGTGCCAGCAGTTTATCCGACAGACATGAGCAGTACTTC

j_call: TRBJ1-6
v_call: TRBV10-1
clone_size: once
d_call: -
cdr3_aa: CASSESETGSYNSPLHF
cdr3_nt: TGCGCCAGCAGTGAGTCAGAGACAGGCTCCTATAATTCACCCCTCCACTTT

j_call: TRBJ1-6
v_call: TRBV25-1
clone_size: few
d_call: -
cdr3_aa: CASSGLRTENNSPLHF
cdr3_nt: TGTGCCAGCAGCGGTCTTCGGACAGAGAATAATTCACCCCTCCACTTT

j_call: TRBJ2-5
v_call: TRBV5-1
clone_size: -
d_call: TRBD2
cdr3_aa: CASSLGLARAQYQETQYF
cdr3_nt: TGCGCCAGCAGCCTCGGACTAGCGCGAGCCCAGTACCAAGAGACCCAGTACTTC

j_call: TRBJ2-5
v_call: TRBV20-1
clone_size: -
d_call: -
cdr3_aa: CSAGTFEETQYF
cdr3_nt: TGCAGTGCTGGGACATTCGAAGAGACCCAGTACTTC

j_call: TRBJ2-3
v_call: TRBV7-8
clone_size: -
d_call: TRBD2
cdr3_aa: CASSLAGTQGDTQYF
cdr3_nt: TGTGCCAGCAGCCTAGCGGGGACACAAGGGGATACGCAGTATTTT

j_call: TRBJ1-5
v_call: TRBV12-3/TRBV12-4
clone_size: few
d_call: -
cdr3_aa: CASNQGNQPQHF
cdr3_nt: TGTGCCAGCAACCAAGGCAATCAGCCCCAGCATTTT

j_call: TRBJ2-7
v_call: TRBV6-2/TRBV6-3
clone_size: few
d_call: -
cdr3_aa: CANSRTAGIEQYF
cdr3_nt: TGTGCCAACAGTCGAACTGCAGGGATCGAGCAGTACTTC

j_call: TRBJ1-2
v_call: TRBV6-5
clone_size: -
d_call: -
cdr3_aa: CASSWGASYGYTF
cdr3_nt: TGTGCCAGCAGTTGGGGGGCCAGCTATGGCTACACCTTC

j_call: TRBJ2-7
v_call: TRBV7-2
clone_size: few
d_call: -
cdr3_aa: CASSFGANSYEQYF
cdr3_nt: TGTGCCAGCAGCTTCGGGGCGAACTCCTACGAGCAGTACTTC

j_call: TRBJ2-1
v_call: TRBV15
clone_size: -
d_call: -
cdr3_aa: CATSKTDRNSYNEQFF
cdr3_nt: TGTGCCACCAGCAAGACTGACAGAAACTCCTACAATGAGCAGTTCTTC

j_call: TRBJ2-5
v_call: TRBV6-6
clone_size: -
d_call: TRBD2
cdr3_aa: CASSPTGLAYETQYF
cdr3_nt: TGTGCCAGCAGCCCAACGGGACTAGCATACGAGACCCAGTACTTC

j_call: TRBJ2-4
v_call: TRBV20-1
clone_size: -
d_call: -
cdr3_aa: CSANRDGGKNIQYF
cdr3_nt: TGCAGTGCTAACAGGGATGGGGGAAAAAACATTCAGTACTTC

j_call: TRBJ2-4
v_call: TRBV7-9
clone_size: -
d_call: TRBD2
cdr3_aa: CASSAGTRAGSIQYF
cdr3_nt: TGTGCCAGCAGCGCAGGGACTAGGGCCGGGAGCATTCAGTACTTC

j_call: TRBJ2-1
v_call: TRBV12-3/TRBV12-4
clone_size: -
d_call: -
cdr3_aa: CASSLFRAPNEQFF
cdr3_nt: TGTGCCAGCAGTTTATTCCGGGCCCCCAATGAGCAGTTCTTC

j_call: TRBJ1-6
v_call: TRBV28
clone_size: -
d_call: -
cdr3_aa: CASSFGDPIVSLHF
cdr3_nt: TGTGCCAGCAGTTTTGGGGATCCTATAGTATCCCTCCACTTT

j_call: TRBJ1-2
v_call: TRBV7-8
clone_size: few
d_call: TRBD1
cdr3_aa: CASSSSGGSNYGYTF
cdr3_nt: TGTGCCAGCAGTTCATCAGGGGGATCTAACTATGGCTACACCTTC

j_call: TRBJ2-7
v_call: TRBV6-5
clone_size: -
d_call: TRBD1
cdr3_aa: CASSYRGQAPEQYF
cdr3_nt: TGTGCCAGCAGTTACAGGGGACAGGCCCCCGAGCAGTACTTC

j_call: TRBJ2-5
v_call: TRBV11-3
clone_size: -
d_call: -
cdr3_aa: CASSLGWQETQYF
cdr3_nt: TGTGCCAGCAGCTTAGGTTGGCAAGAGACCCAGTACTTC

j_call: TRBJ2-3
v_call: TRBV5-1
clone_size: -
d_call: -
cdr3_aa: CASSLTGTRTDTQYF
cdr3_nt: TGCGCCAGCAGCTTGACAGGGACGCGCACAGATACGCAGTATTTT

j_call: TRBJ1-2
v_call: TRBV10-3
clone_size: few
d_call: -
cdr3_aa: CAISEARGTDYGYTF
cdr3_nt: TGTGCCATCAGTGAGGCCCGGGGGACGGACTATGGCTACACCTTC

j_call: TRBJ2-5
v_call: TRBV12-3/TRBV12-4
clone_size: -
d_call: -
cdr3_aa: CASSVEGRVETQYF
cdr3_nt: TGTGCCAGCAGTGTAGAGGGTCGGGTAGAGACCCAGTACTTC

j_call: TRBJ2-1
v_call: TRBV20-1
clone_size: few
d_call: -
cdr3_aa: CSAGPRRVSNEQFF
cdr3_nt: TGCAGTGCTGGTCCTCGCAGGGTAAGCAATGAGCAGTTCTTC

j_call: TRBJ2-2
v_call: TRBV3-1
clone_size: -
d_call: -
cdr3_aa: CASSQDGFTGELFF
cdr3_nt: TGTGCCAGCAGCCAAGATGGGTTCACCGGGGAGCTGTTTTTT

j_call: TRBJ2-7
v_call: TRBV12-3/TRBV12-4
clone_size: few
d_call: TRBD1
cdr3_aa: CASRPGQEFYNEQYF
cdr3_nt: TGTGCCAGCAGACCGGGACAGGAATTTTACAATGAGCAGTACTTC

j_call: TRBJ1-2
v_call: TRBV2
clone_size: few
d_call: TRBD1
cdr3_aa: CASSERPGGGGYGYTF
cdr3_nt: TGTGCCAGCAGTGAAAGGCCAGGGGGCGGTGGCTATGGCTACACCTTC

j_call: TRBJ1-4
v_call: TRBV11-2
clone_size: -
d_call: -
cdr3_aa: CASSLLRQRTNEKLFF
cdr3_nt: TGTGCCAGCAGCCTACTAAGACAGCGAACTAATGAAAAACTGTTTTTT

j_call: TRBJ2-6
v_call: TRBV12-3/TRBV12-4
clone_size: -
d_call: TRBD1
cdr3_aa: CASSLTAGGTGADVLTF
cdr3_nt: TGTGCCAGCAGTTTAACGGCAGGGGGAACTGGGGCCGACGTCCTGACTTTC

j_call: TRBJ1-1
v_call: TRBV12-3/TRBV12-4
clone_size: -
d_call: -
cdr3_aa: CASSFRRIEAFF
cdr3_nt: TGTGCCAGCAGTTTTCGTAGGATTGAAGCTTTCTTT

j_call: TRBJ2-1
v_call: TRBV6-6
clone_size: -
d_call: TRBD2
cdr3_aa: CASSYTRPAGWPFF
cdr3_nt: TGTGCCAGCAGTTACACCCGCCCAGCGGGATGGCCGTTCTTC

j_call: TRBJ2-4
v_call: TRBV7-3
clone_size: many
d_call: -
cdr3_aa: CASSSPGINIQYF
cdr3_nt: TGTGCCAGCAGCTCCCCGGGTATCAACATTCAGTACTTC

j_call: TRBJ2-1
v_call: TRBV14
clone_size: many
d_call: TRBD1
cdr3_aa: CASSPRGRDGNEQFF
cdr3_nt: TGTGCCAGCAGCCCCAGGGGGAGAGACGGCAATGAGCAGTTCTTC

j_call: TRBJ2-1
v_call: TRBV28
clone_size: few
d_call: TRBD2
cdr3_aa: CASSVPGTSGHNEQFF
cdr3_nt: TGTGCCAGCAGTGTTCCCGGGACTAGCGGCCACAATGAGCAGTTCTTC